Presented here are 4 T cell receptor beta chains from one specimen sequenced in a study of blood T cell repertoires in COVID-19. Only in-frame clones appear in the TCRdb table, and some are missing; sequencing was by immunoSEQ multiplex PCR. The data hold around 300,000 clones, with approximately 90% observed a single time. Sequenced input: peripheral blood. These receptors were taken from a man aged 18 to 30 with active or convalescent COVID-19.

The count of this clone is one. The V and J genes are TRBV6-5 and TRBJ2-7; 7 nucleotides align to TRBD1. This CDR3 has 16 residues. Trimming at V came to 0 bases and at J to 3 bases, leaving 8 bases not matched to a gene. Germline V gene lookup returns CDR1 MNHEY and CDR2 SVGAGI. The CDR3 DNA follows: TGTGCCAGCAGTTACTCGATGGGGGACAGCCTCTACGAGCAGTACTTC. It codes for CASSYSMGDSLYEQYF.

This rearrangement joins TRBV4-3 to TRBJ1-1, with a tentative D call TRBD1 (5 bases). Germline values: CDR1 LGHNA, CDR2 YSLEER. V was clipped by 3 bases and J by 4 bases, with 12 bases between them. CDR3 length equals 14 residues. The DNA for the CDR3 is TGCGCCAGCAGCCACCAGGGTAGATTCACTGAAGCTTTCTTT. Its protein product is CASSHQGRFTEAFF.

The chain carries TRBV7-2 and TRBJ2-5; a possible D gene is TRBD2 (6 bases). V was trimmed by 7 bases and J by 4 bases, leaving 25 bases between them. The CDR3 is 17 residues long. Germline CDR1 SGHTA, CDR2 FQGNSA. The CDR3 region has the DNA TGTGCCAGCACCCAACTCGGGGGTTGGCGGGTCGTAGAGACCCAGTACTTC. Amino acid sequence: CASTQLGGWRVVETQYF.

The chain combines TRBV28 with TRBJ1-1; D is ambiguous. CDR3 length equals 12 residues. Germline V gives CDR1 MDHEN, CDR2 SYDVKM. Between the trimmed V and J ends, which lost 8 bases and 8 bases, there was a span of 15 bases. The CDR3 nucleotides are TGTGCCAGCCATTTAACGGCGGGGGAAGCTTTCTTT. Its protein product is CASHLTAGEAFF.